This TCR beta chain was identified in a study of response to subunit inactivated influenza vaccine. The V gene end was trimmed by 5 bases and the J gene end by 9 bases; junction bases not matched to a gene: 11. The CDR3 has 15 amino acids. Germline CDR1 is SGHTA and CDR2 is FQGNSA. TCRdb recomputed calls from the RT-PCR reads with MiXCR, one row per CDR3 protein. The profile shows 500,000 to 600,000 distinct CDR3 sequences, about 10% of them singletons. In addition, the sample was reused for a study of T cells expressing NK-cell markers. That paper notes: Researchers built TCR beta cDNA using 5'RACE template switching with UMIs.

V is TRBV7-2 and J is TRBJ2-2; 8 nucleotides align to TRBD2. This clonotype originated in a man aged 45-65 years who received an inactivated influenza vaccine. The sample in question was PBMCs from blood, obtained on the day of vaccination. CDR3 sequence: CASSRPGGLGWELFF. The CDR3, as DNA: TGTGCCAGCAGCCGTCCGGGAGGGTTAGGCTGGGAGCTGTTTTTT.